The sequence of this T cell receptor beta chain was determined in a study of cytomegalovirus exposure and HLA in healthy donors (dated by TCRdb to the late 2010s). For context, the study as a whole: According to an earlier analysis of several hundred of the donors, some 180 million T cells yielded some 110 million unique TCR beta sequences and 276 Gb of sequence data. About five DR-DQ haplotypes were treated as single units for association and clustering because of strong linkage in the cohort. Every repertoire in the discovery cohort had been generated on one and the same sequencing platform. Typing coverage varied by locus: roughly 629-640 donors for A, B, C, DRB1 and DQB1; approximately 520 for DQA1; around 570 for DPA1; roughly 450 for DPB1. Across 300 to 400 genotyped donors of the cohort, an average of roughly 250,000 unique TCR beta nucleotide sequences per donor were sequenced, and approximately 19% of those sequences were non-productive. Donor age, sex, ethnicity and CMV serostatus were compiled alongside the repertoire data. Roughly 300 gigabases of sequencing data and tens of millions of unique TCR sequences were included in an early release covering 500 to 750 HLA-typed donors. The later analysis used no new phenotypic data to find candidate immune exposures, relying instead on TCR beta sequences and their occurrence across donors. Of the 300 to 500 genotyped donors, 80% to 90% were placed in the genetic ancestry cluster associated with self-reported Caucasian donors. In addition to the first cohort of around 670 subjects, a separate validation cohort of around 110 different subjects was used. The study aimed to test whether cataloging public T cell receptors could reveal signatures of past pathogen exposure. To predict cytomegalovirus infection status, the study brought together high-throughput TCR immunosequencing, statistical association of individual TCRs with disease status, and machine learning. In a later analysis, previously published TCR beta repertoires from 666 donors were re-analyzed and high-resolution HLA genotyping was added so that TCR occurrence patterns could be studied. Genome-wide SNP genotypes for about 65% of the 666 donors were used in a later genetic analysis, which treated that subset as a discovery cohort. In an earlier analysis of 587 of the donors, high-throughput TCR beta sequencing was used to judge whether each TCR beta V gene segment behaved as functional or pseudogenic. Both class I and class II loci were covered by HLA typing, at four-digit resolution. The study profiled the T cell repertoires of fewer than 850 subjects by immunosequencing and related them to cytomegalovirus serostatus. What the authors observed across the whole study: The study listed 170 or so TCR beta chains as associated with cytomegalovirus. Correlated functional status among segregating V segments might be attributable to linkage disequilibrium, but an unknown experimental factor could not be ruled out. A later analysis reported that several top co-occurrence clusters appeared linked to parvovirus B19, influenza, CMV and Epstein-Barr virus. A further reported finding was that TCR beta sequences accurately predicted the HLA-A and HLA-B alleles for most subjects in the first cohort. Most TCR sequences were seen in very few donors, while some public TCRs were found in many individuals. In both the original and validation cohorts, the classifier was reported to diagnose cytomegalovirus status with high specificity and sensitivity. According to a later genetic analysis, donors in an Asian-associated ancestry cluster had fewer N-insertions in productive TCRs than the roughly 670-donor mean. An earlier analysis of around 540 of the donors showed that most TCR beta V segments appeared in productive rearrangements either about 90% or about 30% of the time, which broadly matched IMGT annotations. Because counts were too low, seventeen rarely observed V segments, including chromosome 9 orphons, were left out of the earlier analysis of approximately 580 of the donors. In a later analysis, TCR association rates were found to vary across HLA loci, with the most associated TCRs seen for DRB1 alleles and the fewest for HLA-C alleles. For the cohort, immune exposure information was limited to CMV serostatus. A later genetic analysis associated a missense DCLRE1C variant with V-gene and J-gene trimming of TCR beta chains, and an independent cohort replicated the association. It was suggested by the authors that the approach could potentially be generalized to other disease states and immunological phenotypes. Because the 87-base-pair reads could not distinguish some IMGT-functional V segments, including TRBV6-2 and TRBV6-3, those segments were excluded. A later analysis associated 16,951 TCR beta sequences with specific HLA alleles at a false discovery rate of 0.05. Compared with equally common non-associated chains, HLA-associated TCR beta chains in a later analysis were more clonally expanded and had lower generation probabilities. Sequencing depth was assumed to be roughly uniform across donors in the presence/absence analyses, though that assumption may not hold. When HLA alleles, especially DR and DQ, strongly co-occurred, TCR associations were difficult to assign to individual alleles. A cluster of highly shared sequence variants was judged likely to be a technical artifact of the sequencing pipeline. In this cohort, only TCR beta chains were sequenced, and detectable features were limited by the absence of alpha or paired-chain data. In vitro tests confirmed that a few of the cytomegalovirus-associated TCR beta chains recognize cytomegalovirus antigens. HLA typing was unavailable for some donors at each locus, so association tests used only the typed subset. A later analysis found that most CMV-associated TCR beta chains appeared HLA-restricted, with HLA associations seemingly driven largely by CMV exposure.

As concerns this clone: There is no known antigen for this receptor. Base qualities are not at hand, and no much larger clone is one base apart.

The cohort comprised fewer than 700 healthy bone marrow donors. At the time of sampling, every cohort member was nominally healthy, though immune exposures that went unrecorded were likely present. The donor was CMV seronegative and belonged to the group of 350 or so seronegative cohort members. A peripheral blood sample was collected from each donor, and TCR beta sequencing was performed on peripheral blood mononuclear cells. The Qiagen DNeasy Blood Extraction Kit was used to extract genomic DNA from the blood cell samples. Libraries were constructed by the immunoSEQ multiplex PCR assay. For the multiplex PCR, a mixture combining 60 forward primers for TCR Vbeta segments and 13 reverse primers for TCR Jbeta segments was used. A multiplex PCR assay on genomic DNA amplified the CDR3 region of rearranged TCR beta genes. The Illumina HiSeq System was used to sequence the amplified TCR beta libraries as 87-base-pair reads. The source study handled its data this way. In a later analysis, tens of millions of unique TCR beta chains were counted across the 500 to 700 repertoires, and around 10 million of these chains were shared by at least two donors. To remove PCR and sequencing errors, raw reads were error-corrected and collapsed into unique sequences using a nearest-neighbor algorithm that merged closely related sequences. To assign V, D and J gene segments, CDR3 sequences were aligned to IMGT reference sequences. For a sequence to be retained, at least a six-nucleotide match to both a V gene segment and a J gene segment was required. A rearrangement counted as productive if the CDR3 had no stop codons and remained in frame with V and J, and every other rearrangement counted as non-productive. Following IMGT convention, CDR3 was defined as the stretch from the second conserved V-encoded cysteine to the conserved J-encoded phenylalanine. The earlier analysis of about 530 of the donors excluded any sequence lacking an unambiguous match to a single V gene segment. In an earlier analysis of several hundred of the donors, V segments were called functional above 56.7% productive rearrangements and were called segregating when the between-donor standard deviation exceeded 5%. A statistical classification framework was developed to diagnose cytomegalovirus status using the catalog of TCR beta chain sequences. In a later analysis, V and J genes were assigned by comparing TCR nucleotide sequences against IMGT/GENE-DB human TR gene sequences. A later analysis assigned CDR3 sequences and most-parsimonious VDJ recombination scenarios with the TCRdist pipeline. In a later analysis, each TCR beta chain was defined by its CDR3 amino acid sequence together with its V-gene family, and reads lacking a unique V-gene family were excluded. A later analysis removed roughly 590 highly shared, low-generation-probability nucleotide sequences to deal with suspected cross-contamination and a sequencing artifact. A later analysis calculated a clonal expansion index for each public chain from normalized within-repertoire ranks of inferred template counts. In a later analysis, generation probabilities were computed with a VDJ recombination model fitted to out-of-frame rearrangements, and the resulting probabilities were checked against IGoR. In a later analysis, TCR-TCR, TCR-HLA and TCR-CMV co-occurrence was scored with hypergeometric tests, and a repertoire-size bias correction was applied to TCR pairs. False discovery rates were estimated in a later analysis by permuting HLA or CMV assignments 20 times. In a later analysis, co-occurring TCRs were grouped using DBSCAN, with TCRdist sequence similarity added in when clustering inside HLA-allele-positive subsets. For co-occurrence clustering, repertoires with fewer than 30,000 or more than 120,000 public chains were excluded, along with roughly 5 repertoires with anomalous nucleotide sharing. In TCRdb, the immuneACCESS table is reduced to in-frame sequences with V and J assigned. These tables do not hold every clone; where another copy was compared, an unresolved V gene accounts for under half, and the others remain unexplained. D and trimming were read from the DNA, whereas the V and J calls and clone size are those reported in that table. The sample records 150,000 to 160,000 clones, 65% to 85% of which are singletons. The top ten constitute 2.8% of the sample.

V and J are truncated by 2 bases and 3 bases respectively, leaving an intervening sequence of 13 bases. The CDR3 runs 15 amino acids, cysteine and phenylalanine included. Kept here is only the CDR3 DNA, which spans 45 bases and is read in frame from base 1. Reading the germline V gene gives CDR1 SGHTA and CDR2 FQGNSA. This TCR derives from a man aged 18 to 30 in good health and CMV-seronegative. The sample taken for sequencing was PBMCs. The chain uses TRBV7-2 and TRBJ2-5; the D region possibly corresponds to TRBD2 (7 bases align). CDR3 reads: CASSLLGGREETQYF. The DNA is TGTGCCAGCAGCTTACTGGGGGGGCGGGAAGAGACCCAGTACTTC.